The 20 T cell receptor beta chains reported below all come from one sample, sequenced in a study of T cell responses to AZD1222 COVID-19 vaccine. Measured with immunoSEQ multiplex PCR; TCRdb has only the in-frame clones, and not every one. The table lists about 67,000 clones, under 90% of them singletons. The sequences come from peripheral blood, collected 28 days after the second AZD1222 dose. The receptors stem from an adult who received the AZD1222 COVID-19 vaccine.

CDR3 sequence reads: CASSRSGTGGVGPLHF. In DNA form, the CDR3 reads TGTGCCAGTAGTCGAAGCGGGACAGGGGGAGTGGGACCCCTCCACTTT. This chain connects TRBV19 to TRBJ1-6; 11 bases fit TRBD1. The V segment lost 5 bases and the J segment 12 bases; nucleotides outside the gene matches: 12. This CDR3 comprises 16 residues. Germline V CDR1 and CDR2: LNHDA, SQIVND (reference sequence).

In its sample, this clone was seen a few times. V is TRBV30 and J is TRBJ2-5; TRBD2 is a possible D gene (5 bases). V gave up 1 base and J gave up 5 bases, with 8 bases separating them. Germline V gene lookup returns CDR1 GTSNPN and CDR2 SVGIG (reference sequence). CDR3 length: 12 residues. DNA for the CDR3: TGTGCCTGGAGTGCTACGGGGGAGACCCAGTACTTC. This sequence encodes CAWSATGETQYF. The variable domain in full, with the rest retrieved from reference TRBV30 and TRBJ2-5, is SQTIHQWPATLVQPVGSPLSLECTVEGTSNPNLYWYRQAAGRGLQLLFYSVGIGQISSEVPQNLSASRPQDRQFILSSKKLLLSDSGFYLCAWSATGETQYFGPGTRLLVL.

The chain carries TRBV4-1 and TRBJ2-5, with D perhaps TRBD2 (5 bases). Trimming took 5 bases from V and 3 from J, leaving 19 bases between them. Per the germline V gene, CDR1 is MGHRA and CDR2 is YSYEKL. The CDR3 has 16 amino acids. The CDR3 bases are TGCGCCAGCAGCATGATCCTTCGGGGTGAGGAAGAGACCCAGTACTTC. Its protein product is CASSMILRGEEETQYF.

The chain carries TRBV7-2 and TRBJ1-5; D might be TRBD1 (6 bases). This CDR3 comprises 15 residues. V lost 5 bases to trimming and J lost 0 bases, with 11 bases between them. Germline-derived CDR1 and CDR2 are SGHTA and FQGNSA. CDR3 sequence (DNA): TGTGCCAGCAGCCCGGGACAACTTAGCAATCAGCCCCAGCATTTT. Protein: CASSPGQLSNQPQHF.

This clone was detected only a few times. J is TRBJ2-2 and V is TRBV7-7; 13 bases line up with TRBD2. Per germline, CDR1 SSHAT and CDR2 FNYEAQ (reference sequence). The CDR3 extends over 17 amino acids. Unmatched junction bases numbered 4, after V lost 3 bases and J lost 3 bases. CDR3 protein: CASSFGTSGEDTGELFF. The CDR3 DNA reads TGTGCCAGCAGCTTTGGGACTAGCGGGGAGGACACCGGGGAGCTGTTTTTT.

V gene TRBV11-2 combines with J gene TRBJ2-3; D is uncertain. Per the germline V gene, CDR1 is SGHAT and CDR2 is FQNNGV. V gave up 0 bases and J gave up 9 bases, with 10 bases separating them. The CDR3 is 13 residues long. For the CDR3, the DNA is TGTGCCAGCAGCTTAGATAGTGCCGAGACGCAGTATTTT. Translating it yields CASSLDSAETQYF.

V and J are TRBV19 and TRBJ2-5; D gene ambiguous. This CDR3 is built from 14 residues. Germline-derived CDR1 and CDR2 are LNHDA and SQIVND (reference sequence). V was trimmed by 4 bases and J by 5 bases, leaving 14 bases between them. CDR3 protein: CASSRGPTRETQYF. In nucleotides, the CDR3 is TGTGCCAGTAGTAGGGGTCCTACGAGGGAGACCCAGTACTTC. Full variable domain (remainder filled in from reference TRBV19 and TRBJ2-5): DGGITQSPKYLFRKEGQNVTLSCEQNLNHDAMYWYRQDPGQGLRLIYYSQIVNDFQKGDIAEGYSVSREKKESFPLTVTSAQKNPTAFYLCASSRGPTRETQYFGPGTRLLVL.

The chain combines TRBV7-6 with TRBJ2-1; 8 nucleotides match TRBD1. Per the germline V gene, CDR1 is SGHVS and CDR2 is FNYEAQ. The trim removed 4 bases at V and 8 bases at J, leaving 10 bases unmatched. CDR3 length: 15 amino acids. CDR3 bases: TGTGCCAGCAGCTCACAGGACAGGGTTTTGGATGAGCAGTTCTTC. It specifies CASSSQDRVLDEQFF.

This chain uses TRBV4-2 with TRBJ1-2; D remains unclear. The CDR3 has 16 residues. Germline V lookup: CDR1 LGHNA, CDR2 YNFKEQ. V was clipped by 2 bases and J by 4 bases, with 17 bases between them. The CDR3 DNA is TGTGCCAGCAGCCAACGAGCCACCGGGCTCCGCTATGGCTACACCTTC. It codes for CASSQRATGLRYGYTF.

This clone showed up just once. The chain couples TRBV6-1 to TRBJ1-2; 8 bases map to TRBD1. The CDR3 length is 14 residues. In germline, CDR1 is MNHNS, CDR2 SASEGT. Trimming took 0 bases from V and 5 from J; bases not matched to a gene: 2. CDR3 nucleotides: TGTGCCAGCAGTGAAGCAAACAGGGGGTATGGCTACACCTTC. Translation: CASSEANRGYGYTF.

The chain has TRBV4-1 and TRBJ1-5; TRBD1 is a possible D gene (6 bases). V was clipped by 2 bases and J by 8 bases, with 13 bases between them. Germline assignment: CDR1 MGHRA and CDR2 YSYEKL. The CDR3 is 14 residues long. CDR3 protein: CASSQPPEGEPQHF. CDR3 nucleotides: TGCGCCAGCAGCCAACCCCCCGAGGGGGAGCCCCAGCATTTT.

V usage is TRBV15 and J usage is TRBJ1-6, with no clear D. This CDR3 has 14 amino acids. V was clipped by 1 base and J by 8 bases, with 9 bases between them. The V gene's germline CDR1 is LNHNV and CDR2 YYDKDF (reference sequence). CDR3 protein: CATSRVGRDSPLHF. The CDR3, as DNA: TGTGCCACCAGCAGAGTGGGAAGGGATTCACCCCTCCACTTT.

The rearrangement links TRBV7-9 to TRBJ1-2, with TRBD1 matching 7 bases. V lost 5 bases to trimming and J lost 7 bases; unmatched junction nucleotides: 10. CDR1 and CDR2 (germline): SEHNR, FQNEAQ (reference sequence). The CDR3 runs 14 residues. The CDR3 nucleotides read TGTGCCAGCAGCGGGGACAGTAGGCAATGTGGCTACACCTTC. Translated: CASSGDSRQCGYTF.

V gene TRBV19 combines with J gene TRBJ1-5; D is perhaps TRBD1 (5 bases). With 3 bases removed from V and 3 bases from J, the gap between germline ends came to 12 bases. The CDR3 totals 15 residues. Per the germline V gene, CDR1 is LNHDA and CDR2 is SQIVND (reference sequence). The CDR3 here is CASSIQRQTNQPQHF. The CDR3 DNA follows: TGTGCCAGTAGTATCCAAAGACAGACCAATCAGCCCCAGCATTTT.

The V call is TRBV11-2, the J call TRBJ1-5; D call uncertain. The CDR3 extends over 18 amino acids. From germline, CDR1 is SGHAT and CDR2 FQNNGV. V was pared by 5 bases and J by 2 bases, with 22 bases between. In DNA form, the CDR3 reads TGTGCCAGCAGCGGAGCACCTGAAAGGCGTACAGGCAATCAGCCCCAGCATTTT. Its protein is CASSGAPERRTGNQPQHF.

The CDR3 bases are TGTGCCAGCAGTCGACTCACAGATACGCAGTATTTT. This encodes CASSRLTDTQYF. V usage is TRBV7-2 and J usage is TRBJ2-3; D is uncertain. CDR3 length equals 12 residues. The germline V and J ends were trimmed by 6 bases and 2 bases, with 6 bases remaining between them. Germline CDR1 SGHTA, CDR2 FQGNSA.

The chain joins TRBV18 to TRBJ2-5, with 8 bases identical to TRBD1. The V gene's germline CDR1 is KGHSH and CDR2 LQKENI. V was pared by 5 bases and J by 1 base, with 3 bases of the junction left unmatched. This CDR3 region has 14 residues. CDR3 DNA sequence: TGTGCCAGCTCATCGGACAGGGTCCAAGAGACCCAGTACTTC. This sequence encodes CASSSDRVQETQYF.

The chain recombines TRBV9 with TRBJ1-1; tentative D call: TRBD1 (6 bases). V was cut by 3 bases and J by 3 bases, with 18 bases left in between. The CDR3 loop spans 16 amino acids. Germline CDR1 and CDR2: SGDLS and YYNGEE. CDR3 nucleotides: TGTGCCAGCAGCGCCCCCTTTGGACAGATGGACACTGAAGCTTTCTTT. Its protein is CASSAPFGQMDTEAFF.

This clone was seen just once. The chain is built from TRBV5-1 and TRBJ2-5; the match to TRBD2 covers 10 bases. With V trimmed by 4 bases and J by 3 bases, 6 bases remained unmatched. The CDR3 is made up of 15 amino acids. Germline V gene data show CDR1 as SGHRS and CDR2 as YFSETQ. The CDR3 loop is CASSLTGTSEETQYF. The CDR3 DNA is TGCGCCAGCAGCCTAACCGGGACTAGCGAAGAGACCCAGTACTTC.

Only a few counts were recorded for this clone. This chain links TRBV20-1 with TRBJ1-5; 12 nucleotides line up with TRBD1. Losses at the gene ends were 3 bases for V and 9 bases for J; bases not matched to a gene: 9. The CDR3 is 15 amino acids. Germline CDR1 DFQATT, CDR2 SNEGSKA (reference sequence). CDR3 amino acids: CSASKGQGARGPQHF. In DNA form, the CDR3 reads TGCAGTGCTAGTAAGGGACAGGGGGCCCGGGGGCCCCAGCATTTT.